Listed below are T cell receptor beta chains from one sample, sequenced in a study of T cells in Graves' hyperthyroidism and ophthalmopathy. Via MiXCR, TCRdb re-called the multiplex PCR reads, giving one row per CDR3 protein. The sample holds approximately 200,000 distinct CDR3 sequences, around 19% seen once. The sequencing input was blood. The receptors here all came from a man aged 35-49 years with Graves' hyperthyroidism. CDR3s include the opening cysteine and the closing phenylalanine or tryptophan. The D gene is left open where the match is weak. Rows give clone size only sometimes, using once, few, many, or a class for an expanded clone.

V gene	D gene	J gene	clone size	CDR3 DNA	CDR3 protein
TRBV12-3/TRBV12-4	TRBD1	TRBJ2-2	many	TGTGCCAGCAGCGAATGGGACAGGGGGTCCGGGGAGCTGTTTTTT	CASSEWDRGSGELFF
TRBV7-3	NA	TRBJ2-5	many	TGTGCCAGCAGCCCCACCGGTGGTACCCAGTACTTC	CASSPTGGTQYF
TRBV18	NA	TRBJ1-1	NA	TGTGCCAGCTCACCAAACGGGAACACTGAAGCTTTCTTT	CASSPNGNTEAFF
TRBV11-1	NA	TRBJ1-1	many	TGTGCCAGCAGCTTATTTGAGACAGCGAACACTGAAGCTTTCTTT	CASSLFETANTEAFF
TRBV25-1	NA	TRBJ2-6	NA	TGTGCCAGCAGTGAACAGATCTCTGGGGCCAACGTCCTGACTTTC	CASSEQISGANVLTF
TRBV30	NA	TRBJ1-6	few	TGTGCCTGGAGACAGAATTCACCCCTCCACTTT	CAWRQNSPLHF
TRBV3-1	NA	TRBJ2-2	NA	TGTGCCTCCCAGGGGGGCGCCGGGGAGCTGTTTTTT	CASQGGAGELFF
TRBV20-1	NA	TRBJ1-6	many	TGCAGTGCTAAAGAAACGGTTAATTCACCCCTCCACTTT	CSAKETVNSPLHF
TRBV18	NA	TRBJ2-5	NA	TGTGCCAGCTCACCACGGCAGGGTGAAGAGACCCAGTACTTC	CASSPRQGEETQYF
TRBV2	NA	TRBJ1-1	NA	TGTGCCAGCAGTGAGGGGGGTCGTCCTGAAGCTTTCTTT	CASSEGGRPEAFF
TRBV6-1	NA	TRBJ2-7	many	TGTGCCAGCAGTGACGGGTTCTACGAGCAGTACTTC	CASSDGFYEQYF
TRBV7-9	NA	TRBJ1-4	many	TGTGCCAGCAGCTGTCTCAGCTGGTTGGGAATAACAGAAGAAAAACTGTTTTTT	CASSCLSWLGITEEKLFF
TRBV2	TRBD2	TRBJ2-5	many	TGTGCCAGCACTGGAGCGGGGGCGGACCAAGAGACCCAGTACTTC	CASTGAGADQETQYF
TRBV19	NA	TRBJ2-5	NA	TGTGCCAGTAGTACCCCCTCGAGGGGCCAAGAGACCCAGTACTTC	CASSTPSRGQETQYF
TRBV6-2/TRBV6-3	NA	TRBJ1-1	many	TGTGCCAGCGACCCACGGCCGGAGGTAACCATGAACACTGAAGCTTTCTTT	CASDPRPEVTMNTEAFF
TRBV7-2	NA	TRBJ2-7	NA	TGTGCCAGCAGGGAACAGGGAACATCCTACGAGCAGTACTTC	CASREQGTSYEQYF
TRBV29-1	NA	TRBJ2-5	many	TGCAGCGGAAAGGGACCGTACCAAGAGACCCAGTACTTC	CSGKGPYQETQYF
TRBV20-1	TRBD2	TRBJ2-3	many	TGCAGTGCTAGAGTCGGCAGCGGGACCGCAGATACGCAGTATTTT	CSARVGSGTADTQYF
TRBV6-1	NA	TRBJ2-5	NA	TGTGCCGGCAGCCACGCGGCGGTCCAAGAGACCCAGTACTTC	CAGSHAAVQETQYF
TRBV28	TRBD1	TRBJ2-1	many	TGTGCCAGCAGCTCCGCCGGGACAGGAGCCTACAATGAGCAGTTCTTC	CASSSAGTGAYNEQFF
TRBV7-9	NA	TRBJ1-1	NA	TGTGCCAGCATCAAAGAGCGGGGGACTTACGCTGAAGCTTTCTTT	CASIKERGTYAEAFF
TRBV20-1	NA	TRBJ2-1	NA	TGCAGTGCTAGGGCACCGGGAGTCTCCTACAATGAGCAGTTCTTC	CSARAPGVSYNEQFF
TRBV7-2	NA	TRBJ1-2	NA	TGTGCCAGCAGCTTATCCCCTCCGGTCGTTAGTAAAGGCTACACCTTC	CASSLSPPVVSKGYTF
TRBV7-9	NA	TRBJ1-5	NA	TGTGCCTCAAGCCAGGCAGGGGGCAATCAGCCCCAGCATTTT	CASSQAGGNQPQHF